The source of this T cell receptor beta chain is a study of OX40 agonist ivuxolimab in advanced cancers. The repertoire was sequenced with immunoSEQ multiplex PCR; TCRdb's copy has only in-frame clones and lacks some. Of approximately 66,000 clones listed, about 85% are singletons. A word on this clone: Its specificity is not known.

The CDR3 has 13 amino acids. Germline V CDR1 and CDR2: SNHLY, FYNNEI. General study findings and limits: Among the least clonally expanded were partial responders at 0.1-3.0 mg/kg. Relative to CD4+, CD8+ T cells held more expanded clones on average.

The chain employs TRBV2 and TRBJ1-5, with TRBD1 identical over 8 bases. The sample here was CD4+ or CD8+ T cells sorted from blood, taken in a trial of the OX40 agonist ivuxolimab. This receptor was obtained from an adult with an advanced solid tumor such as melanoma, head and neck, liver or kidney cancer. This chain's CDR3 is CATGQDQSQPQHF. As DNA, the CDR3 is TGTGCTACGGGACAGGATCAAAGTCAGCCCCAGCATTTT.